Listed below are T cell receptor beta chains from one sample, sequenced in a study of cytomegalovirus exposure and HLA in healthy donors. Only in-frame clones appear in the TCRdb table, and some are missing; sequencing was by immunoSEQ multiplex PCR. The sample gives over 130,000 clones, approximately 80% of which show up once; about 2.4% is in the top ten. Sequenced: PBMCs. These receptors came from a man between 50 and 59 years old in good health and CMV-seronegative. Both conserved end residues are trimmed from each CDR3. A D gene is named only where the DNA matches it firmly.

d_gene	v_gene	j_gene	CDR3aa
.	TRBV10-3	TRBJ2-2	AISESTAGELF
.	TRBV27	TRBJ2-2	ASRRQVGNTGELF
TRBD2	TRBV7-6	TRBJ2-7	ASSLTSGSEQY
.	TRBV4-2	TRBJ1-2	ASSQELKGANYGYT
TRBD1	TRBV7-6	TRBJ2-7	ASSSGTDGSYEQY
.	TRBV28	TRBJ2-6	ASSRSRSGANVLT
TRBD1	TRBV15	TRBJ1-5	ATSRGTGDNQPQH
.	TRBV19	TRBJ1-2	ASSRDFGSYGYT
.	TRBV5-1	TRBJ1-1	ASSLERGARTEAF
.	TRBV6-6	TRBJ1-3	ASSQDGTTGNTIY
TRBD1	TRBV4-1	TRBJ1-1	ASSSTQGISEAF
TRBD1	TRBV5-4	TRBJ2-7	ASSLVSGGRNEQY
TRBD2	TRBV6-4	TRBJ2-1	ASSDQGTSSYNEQF
.	TRBV18	TRBJ2-1	ASSPPSRPYNEQF
.	TRBV7-9	TRBJ1-6	ASSFSGGRDNSPLH
.	TRBV7-3	TRBJ2-3	ASSQGGGAQY
TRBD1	TRBV6-1	TRBJ1-5	ASTRGNNDQPQH
.	TRBV4-2	TRBJ2-5	ASSQEARGRETQY
.	TRBV2	TRBJ2-2	ASRATGLRNTGELF
.	TRBV6-5	TRBJ1-1	ASSLKGKGTEAF
TRBD1	TRBV7-9	TRBJ2-2	ASSVEYRGPGELL
TRBD2	TRBV7-3	TRBJ2-7	ASSSTSGWTYEQY
.	TRBV7-8	TRBJ1-2	ASTTLSGGVWGYT